This T cell receptor beta chain was retrieved from a study of blood T cell repertoires in COVID-19. Study summary: Samples taken during acute and convalescent COVID-19 were collected in the United States, Italy and Spain. Nucleic acid was either cDNA or gDNA, and it came from T cells, B-cell-depleted T cells, or PBMCs.

In the original analysis: Estimation of nucleated cell counts relied on the amplification of reference gene primers. Assay used: immunoSEQ multiplex PCR; TCRdb lists only in-frame clones, some missing. V and J calls and clone size are as listed in that table; D and trimming were resolved from the DNA. The table lists around 200,000 clones, around 80% of them singletons, with 8.5% to 10% in the top ten. Germline V CDR1 and CDR2: MNHNY, SVGAGI (reference sequence). Trimming took 5 bases from V and 6 from J; bases not matched to a gene: 3. The CDR3 consists of 13 residues. The TCR sequence derives from a man aged 40-49 years with active or convalescent COVID-19. The genes are TRBV6-6 and TRBJ1-5; 8 bases agree with TRBD1. The source material was peripheral blood. The CDR3 reads CASSGQGFQPQHF. The CDR3 region has the DNA TGTGCCAGCAGTGGACAGGGTTTTCAGCCCCAGCATTTT.